This entry is about one T cell receptor (beta chain). Its antigen is unknown. Method: immunoSEQ multiplex PCR; TCRdb's copy keeps in-frame clones and lacks some. The data contain roughly 100,000 clones, over 70% of them singletons. The sample comes from a study of T cell responses to AZD1222 COVID-19 vaccine. Across the whole study: Timing groups of about 4 and about 12 weeks for second doses were pooled.

The CDR3 has 14 amino acids. V lost 6 bases to trimming and J lost 2 bases, with 14 bases between them. Germline lookup yields CDR1 MNHEY and CDR2 SVGEGT. Broader study findings: Possibly, clonal diversity was underestimated; donors were largely white British and included more females. Nearly half of spike-specific TCRs reportedly go after variant regions that carry no mutations. Rises in breadth and depth of Spike-specific TCRs came after two AZD1222 doses.

V usage is TRBV6-2 or TRBV6-3 and J usage is TRBJ2-7, with TRBD2 as a possible D gene (6 bases). The specimen was peripheral blood, collected on day 0 of AZD1222 vaccination. The sequence was collected from an adult in good health. The CDR3 spells CASSRGWGAYEQYF. The CDR3 DNA reads as TGTGCCAGCAGCCGGGGATGGGGGGCCTACGAGCAGTACTTC.